This T cell receptor (beta chain) derives from a study of read filtering for tumor transcriptome and immune sequencing. Only a few counts were recorded for this clonotype. From 350 to 500 ng of RNA, a library with molecular barcoded alpha/delta and beta/gamma adaptors was made. TCRdb independently ran MiXCR on the reads; one entry per CDR3 protein. Altogether approximately 93,000 distinct CDR3 sequences are present, roughly 21% being singletons, with the ten largest covering about an eighth. The CDR3 runs to 16 residues. The V gene's germline CDR1 is SGHRS and CDR2 YFSETQ. Trimming took 4 bases from V and 1 from J; bases not matched to a gene: 7.

The genes are TRBV5-1 and TRBJ2-5; the match to TRBD2 covers 10 bases. The TCR comes from a donor over 35 with multiple myeloma. Source material: a population of CD138-negative cells sorted from bone marrow. The chain's CDR3 is CASSPGASGGQETQYF. In nucleotides, the CDR3 is TGCGCCAGCAGCCCGGGAGCTAGCGGGGGCCAAGAGACCCAGTACTTC.